This TCR beta chain was identified in a study of metastatic and nonmetastatic thyroid tumors. Study context: It was across blood and tumor or nodule tissue from malignant and benign thyroid patients that repertoires were compared. Study results and limitations: Malignant thyroid tumors reportedly exceeded benign nodules significantly in TCR beta diversity, with the difference appearing in blood and tumor.

This clone was detected ten times or more. What it binds is not known. TCRdb redid the clone calls on the PCR reads using MiXCR. The sample yields some 33,000 clones, less than 14% seen once. All patients were treatment-naive before thyroid surgery. The germline V and J ends were trimmed by 2 bases and 3 bases, with 14 bases remaining between them. This CDR3 has 16 amino acids. Germline V CDR1 and CDR2: MNHNS, SASEGT. Sequencing was done on a sample of blood. The TCR comes from a female donor with papillary thyroid cancer or a benign thyroid nodule (not recorded which). Some clones in this sample may be carry-over from other donors' samples. V gene TRBV6-1 combines with J gene TRBJ1-5; D is perhaps TRBD1 (6 bases). The CDR3 here is CASSEYRTANNQPQHF. Here the CDR3 DNA reads TGTGCCAGCAGTGAATATCGGACAGCAAACAATCAGCCCCAGCATTTT.